What follows describes a single T cell receptor beta chain. Its antigen remains unknown. This sample is part of a study of radiation and T cells in renal cell carcinoma. Study-wide background: Nephrectomy followed 15 Gy stereotactic body radiation by 4 weeks. Whole-study findings and limits: In blood, top tumor clones expanded by 2 weeks, shrinking by 4.

This CDR3 contains 14 residues. Germline V CDR1 and CDR2: SGHNT, YYREEE (reference sequence). J lost 4 bases, V lost 4 bases, and 8 bases had no gene match. TCRdb's copy holds only in-frame clones and misses some; the assay was immunoSEQ multiplex PCR. Of 90,000 to 95,000 clones in the sample, 82% were seen once. As to time point: baseline pretreatment blood. The treatment denotes: 15 Gy SBRT to primary tumor, nephrectomy 4 weeks later. This renal cell carcinoma was of the clear cell type. This sample comprised blood, obtained from a patient whose treatment included radiotherapy and nephrectomy. The V and J genes are TRBV5-4 and TRBJ2-7, with 7 bases aligning to TRBD1. The clonotype comes from a man aged 55 to 70 with renal cell carcinoma. In DNA, the CDR3 is TGTGCCAGCAGCATAGACAGGGTGTCGTACGAGCAGTACTTC. It translates to CASSIDRVSYEQYF. Filled out from reference TRBV5-4 and TRBJ2-7, the complete variable domain reads ETGVTQSPTHLIKTRGQQVTLRCSSQSGHNTVSWYQQALGQGPQFIFQYYREEENGRGNFPPRFSGLQFPNYSSELNVNALELDDSALYLCASSIDRVSYEQYFGPGTRLTVT.